The 14 T cell receptor beta chains presented below share a single source sample, sequenced in a study of PD-1 and CTLA-4 blockade in melanoma. Sequencing was performed with immunoSEQ multiplex PCR; in TCRdb, only in-frame clones are kept and a portion is missing. Of about 21,000 clones in the sample, approximately 88% were seen once. The sample here was CD8+ T cells from peripheral blood, taken before anti-PD-1 treatment. The receptors come from a human donor with melanoma.

V and J are TRBV5-4 and TRBJ1-1, with 7 bases fitting TRBD1. Germline lookup yields CDR1 SGHNT and CDR2 YYREEE (reference sequence). This CDR3 comprises 13 residues. V shed 5 bases and J 2 bases; nucleotides not matched to a gene: 3. CDR3 residues: CASSYRGNTEAFF. The CDR3, as DNA: TGTGCCAGCAGTTACAGGGGAAACACTGAAGCTTTCTTT.

V gene TRBV3-1 (or the pseudogene TRBV3-2) combines with J gene TRBJ2-5; the D is unclear. The CDR3 consists of 10 residues. V lost 3 bases and J 5 bases, leaving 1 base between the germline ends. The germline V gene encodes CDR1 LGHDT and CDR2 YNNKEL (reference sequence). CDR3 residues: CASSQETQYF. The CDR3 DNA is TGTGCCAGCAGCCAGGAGACCCAGTACTTC.

CDR3 nucleotides: TGTGCTAGTGGTCCCGGGACTAGCGGGGGGACAGATACGCAGTATTTT. This sequence encodes CASGPGTSGGTDTQYF. This chain joins TRBV12-5 and TRBJ2-3; 15 nucleotides match TRBD2. The ends lost 5 bases at V and 3 bases at J; junction bases unmatched: 3. CDR3 length: 16 amino acids. Germline assignment: CDR1 LGHNT and CDR2 FRNRAP.

About this clone: Distinct nucleotide sequences in the sample also encode this CDR3. The genes are TRBV28 and TRBJ1-5; TRBD1 aligns across 7 bases. The CDR3 spans 16 residues. Per the germline V gene, CDR1 is MDHEN and CDR2 is SYDVKM. V lost 3 bases and J lost 1; bases outside the gene matches: 6. CDR3 loop: CASSLGPQGSNQPQHF. The CDR3 region has the DNA TGTGCCAGCAGTTTGGGCCCACAGGGGAGCAATCAGCCCCAGCATTTT.

The chain carries TRBV28 and TRBJ1-2; D is ambiguous. The germline V gene has CDR1 MDHEN and CDR2 SYDVKM. CDR3 length: 13 amino acids. V was cut by 2 bases and J by 4 bases, with 8 bases left in between. The CDR3 spells CASSLGISYGYTF. The CDR3 bases are TGTGCCAGCAGTTTAGGGATCAGCTATGGCTACACCTTC.

This chain connects TRBV4-1 to TRBJ2-7, with 12 nucleotides matching TRBD2. Per germline, CDR1 MGHRA and CDR2 YSYEKL. There are 17 residues in the CDR3. V trimming: 1 base; J trimming: 2 bases; junction bases outside the gene matches: 6. The CDR3 loop reads CASSQAWLAGGAYEQYF. CDR3 coding DNA: TGCGCCAGCAGCCAAGCTTGGCTAGCGGGGGGGGCCTACGAGCAGTACTTC.

This clone showed up just once. The V and J genes are TRBV5-6 and TRBJ2-1; unclear D gene. Germline CDR1 is SGHDT and CDR2 is YYEEEE. The length of the CDR3 is 13 residues. Trimming stripped 0 bases from V and 7 bases from J, with 8 bases between. CDR3 region: CASSLEYGNEQFF. Written as DNA, the CDR3 is TGTGCCAGCAGCTTGGAATACGGGAATGAGCAGTTCTTC.

DNA for the CDR3: TGTGCCAGCAGAATACCGGCAGAGAACACTGAAGCTTTCTTT. It codes for CASRIPAENTEAFF. The chain employs TRBV28 and TRBJ1-1; D unclear. The germline V gene encodes CDR1 MDHEN and CDR2 SYDVKM. The CDR3 contains 14 residues. Trimming removed 6 bases at V and 1 base at J, with 12 bases between.

This clone was seen only a few times. V and J are TRBV7-6 and TRBJ1-3; 9 nucleotides align to TRBD1. Trimming took 5 bases from V and 1 from J; bases not matched to a gene: 0. Looked up from germline, CDR1 is SGHVS and CDR2 is FNYEAQ. The CDR3 spans 14 residues. The CDR3 loop reads CASSGTGSGNTIYF. DNA of the CDR3: TGTGCCAGCAGCGGGACAGGGTCTGGAAACACCATATATTTT.

By sample share, this clone is large. This chain joins TRBV28 and TRBJ1-4; D may be TRBD1 (6 bases). Trimming shortened V by 2 bases and J by 6 bases, and 19 bases separated the two germline ends. This CDR3 contains 17 residues. Germline V gene data show CDR1 as MDHEN and CDR2 as SYDVKM. CDR3 protein: CASSLEQGAGGDEKLFF. CDR3 DNA sequence: TGTGCCAGCAGTTTAGAACAGGGCGCCGGTGGGGATGAAAAACTGTTTTTT.

The chain joins TRBV18 to TRBJ2-3; unclear D gene. The CDR3 is 15 amino acids. Germline V CDR1 and CDR2: KGHSH, LQKENI. V shed 1 base and J shed 4 bases, with 12 bases lying between them. The CDR3 spells CASSPQVAAADTQYF. In DNA, the CDR3 is TGTGCCAGCTCACCACAAGTGGCAGCTGCAGATACGCAGTATTTT.

CDR3 sequence (DNA): TGTGCCAGCAGTTTCTCCGCCCTGAACACTGAAGCTTTCTTT. As protein: CASSFSALNTEAFF. The chain combines TRBV28 with TRBJ1-1, with D hard to call. CDR1 is MDHEN, CDR2 SYDVKM, per germline. The CDR3 contains 14 residues. Deletions cut 3 bases from V and 0 bases from J, with 8 bases between.

The V gene is TRBV25-1, the J gene TRBJ1-4; D is unresolved. Germline lookup yields CDR1 MGHDK and CDR2 SYGVNS. Deletions cut 1 base from V and 10 bases from J, with 19 bases between. This CDR3 is built from 16 residues. The CDR3 bases are TGTGCCAGCAGTGAATTGCCCTACGGCAGCGCGGGAAAACTGTTTTTT. Protein product: CASSELPYGSAGKLFF. Looking up the rest from reference TRBV25-1 and TRBJ1-4 gives the full variable domain: EADIYQTPRYLVIGTGKKITLECSQTMGHDKMYWYQQDPGMELHLIHYSYGVNSTEKGDLSSESTVSRIRTEHFPLTLESARPSHTSQYLCASSELPYGSAGKLFFGSGTQLSVL.

The genes are TRBV28 and TRBJ1-1, with 10 bases aligning to TRBD1. The CDR3 totals 11 residues. V gave up 6 bases and J gave up 10 bases; unmatched junction bases: 2. Germline V gene lookup returns CDR1 MDHEN and CDR2 SYDVKM. CDR3 DNA sequence: TGTGCCAGCAGAAGGGACAGGGGAGCTTTCTTT. Translated, it gives CASRRDRGAFF.